This entry lists 17 T cell receptor beta chains sequenced from one sample in a study of control samples from healthy donors and cancer patients. Profiled with immunoSEQ multiplex PCR; TCRdb holds only in-frame clones, not every one. The table has about 170,000 clones, 90% to 95% seen once; the top ten hold approximately 1.6%. Sample: blood. These receptors were collected from a woman aged 25-40 years in good health.

The rearrangement links TRBV6-6 to TRBJ1-6; D is possibly TRBD1 (6 bases). The V gene's germline CDR1 is MNHNY and CDR2 SVGAGI (reference sequence). The CDR3 contains 14 residues. Trimming left V 4 bases short and J 5 bases short, with 9 bases between. CDR3 in amino acids: CASSSPGDNSPLHF. As DNA, the CDR3 is TGTGCCAGCAGTTCCCCAGGGGATAATTCACCCCTCCACTTT.

V is TRBV3-1 (or the pseudogene TRBV3-2) and J is TRBJ1-1; D may be TRBD1 (5 bases). The CDR3 is 14 amino acids. The germline V gene has CDR1 LGHDT and CDR2 YNNKEL (reference sequence). V dropped 0 bases and J dropped 5 bases, with 10 bases sitting between them. CDR3 amino acids: CASSQEGRATEAFF. CDR3 nucleotides: TGTGCCAGCAGCCAAGAGGGCAGGGCGACTGAAGCTTTCTTT.

The V and J genes are TRBV13 and TRBJ1-4, with 9 bases that match TRBD1. CDR1 PRHDT and CDR2 FYEKMQ come from the germline V gene (reference sequence). Trimming cost V 0 bases and J 11 bases; bases outside gene matches: 1. This CDR3 has 13 residues. For the CDR3, the DNA is TGTGCCAGCAGCTTAGGGACAGGGGGGAAACTGTTTTTT. This encodes CASSLGTGGKLFF. Full variable domain (outside the CDR3, taken from reference TRBV13 and TRBJ1-4): AAGVIQSPRHLIKEKRETATLKCYPIPRHDTVYWYQQGPGQDPQFLISFYEKMQSDKGSIPDRFSAQQFSDYHSELNMSSLELGDSALYFCASSLGTGGKLFFGSGTQLSVL.

The chain recombines TRBV12-3 or TRBV12-4 with TRBJ2-7; D remains unclear. The CDR3 runs 11 residues. V was pared by 1 base and J by 4 bases, with 2 bases between. CDR3 sequence (DNA): TGTGCCAGCAGTTTAGAGTACGAGCAGTACTTC. Translating it yields CASSLEYEQYF.

The genes are TRBV6-1 and TRBJ2-7; D perhaps matches TRBD1 (6 bases). Looked up from germline, CDR1 is MNHNS and CDR2 is SASEGT. The CDR3 runs 14 residues. Trimming cost V 2 bases and J 2 bases, with 10 bases left between them. The CDR3 loop is CASSETQGPYEQYF. CDR3 in DNA: TGTGCCAGCAGTGAAACCCAGGGGCCCTACGAGCAGTACTTC.

The chain recombines TRBV9 with TRBJ2-7; the D gene is possibly TRBD1 (6 bases). V lost 0 bases to trimming and J lost 0 bases, with 10 bases between them. The CDR3 covers 15 residues. Germline CDR1 and CDR2: SGDLS and YYNGEE. The CDR3 loop reads CASSVEKGDSYEQYF. CDR3 nucleotide sequence: TGTGCCAGCAGCGTAGAAAAGGGGGACTCCTACGAGCAGTACTTC.

The genes are TRBV7-9 and TRBJ2-7; TRBD1 might be the D (5 bases). The CDR3 extends over 15 amino acids. The V end lost 4 bases, the J end lost 2 bases, and 15 bases lay between the germline ends. Germline CDR1 is SEHNR and CDR2 is FQNEAQ (reference sequence). As DNA, the CDR3 is TGTGCCAGCAGCTCCGCCAGCAGGGCCCCCTACGAGCAGTACTTC. It is translated as CASSSASRAPYEQYF.

In nucleotides, the CDR3 is TGTGCCAGCAGTTGGACAGGGGGGATAGCGGGAGGGTATTACAATGAGCAGTTCTTC. Protein product: CASSWTGGIAGGYYNEQFF. The J gene is TRBJ2-1, the V gene TRBV28, with D perhaps matching TRBD2 (11 bases). The germline V and J ends were trimmed by 4 bases and 4 bases, with 26 bases remaining between them. Germline V gene lookup returns CDR1 MDHEN and CDR2 SYDVKM. The CDR3 extends over 19 amino acids.

The V call is TRBV12-3 or TRBV12-4, the J call TRBJ1-1; D possibly corresponds to TRBD1 (5 bases). Trimming left V 6 bases short and J 6 bases short, with 14 bases between. The CDR3 contains 13 residues. As DNA, the CDR3 is TGTGCCAGCAGCTGGGAGGGGTGGGCTGAAGCTTTCTTT. Its translation: CASSWEGWAEAFF.

In this sample, this clone turned up once. This sequence joins TRBV5-1 and TRBJ2-7, with D perhaps given as TRBD1 or TRBD2 (5 bases each). Trimming stripped 4 bases from V and 6 bases from J, with 11 bases between. The CDR3 runs 12 residues. Germline V gene data show CDR1 as SGHRS and CDR2 as YFSETQ. CDR3 region: CASSIGTVEQYF. In nucleotides, the CDR3 is TGCGCCAGCAGCATCGGGACCGTCGAGCAGTACTTC. Full variable domain (missing parts from reference TRBV5-1 and TRBJ2-7): KAGVTQTPRYLIKTRGQQVTLSCSPISGHRSVSWYQQTPGQGLQFLFEYFSETQRNKGNFPGRFSGRQFSNSRSEMNVSTLELGDSALYLCASSIGTVEQYFGPGTRLTVT.

This chain links TRBV6-5 with TRBJ1-2, with TRBD1 matching over 9 bases. With V trimmed by 5 bases and J by 1 base, 5 bases remained unmatched. Germline CDR1 reads MNHEY; CDR2 reads SVGAGI. This CDR3 spans 15 amino acids. The CDR3 loop reads CASSQRDRVNYGYTF. In nucleotides, the CDR3 is TGTGCCAGCAGTCAGAGGGACAGGGTTAACTATGGCTACACCTTC.

The rearrangement links TRBV4-2 to TRBJ1-5; maybe TRBD1 (5 bases). Germline lookup yields CDR1 LGHNA and CDR2 YNFKEQ. V was clipped by 0 bases and J by 5 bases, with 14 bases between them. The CDR3 has 16 amino acids. The DNA for the CDR3 is TGTGCCAGCAGCCAAGATGCCCATGCCAGGGATCAGCCCCAGCATTTT. Translation gives CASSQDAHARDQPQHF.

V is TRBV27 and J is TRBJ2-3, with TRBD2 matching 9 bases. V trimming: 9 bases; J trimming: 1 base; junction bases outside the gene matches: 8. In germline, CDR1 is MNHEY, CDR2 SMNVEV (reference sequence). This CDR3 is built from 15 residues. The DNA for the CDR3 is TGTGCCAGTAGACCACTAGCGGGCCGCACAGATACGCAGTATTTT. Amino acid sequence: CASRPLAGRTDTQYF.

This clone was recorded a few times. Other DNA variants within this sample encode the same CDR3. This chain connects TRBV5-1 to TRBJ1-3, with 10 nucleotides matching TRBD1. V was clipped by 4 bases and J by 2 bases; unmatched bases: 6. Germline-derived CDR1 and CDR2 are SGHRS and YFSETQ. The CDR3 contains 16 residues. The CDR3: CASSLPGTGAGNTIYF. CDR3 nucleotides: TGCGCCAGCAGCCTGCCCGGGACAGGGGCTGGAAACACCATATATTTT.

V is TRBV25-1 and J is TRBJ1-2; 7 nucleotides align to TRBD1. The CDR3 length is 13 residues. Germline lookup yields CDR1 MGHDK and CDR2 SYGVNS. The trim removed 2 bases at V and 4 bases at J, leaving 1 base unmatched. CDR3: CASSERDSYGYTF. CDR3 bases: TGTGCCAGCAGTGAACGGGACAGCTATGGCTACACCTTC.

The J gene is TRBJ1-2, the V gene TRBV5-1; a weak D match, TRBD1 (5 bases). The V end was cut by 4 bases, the J end by 2 bases, with 9 bases between. The CDR3 has 13 residues. Germline V gene data show CDR1 as SGHRS and CDR2 as YFSETQ. The DNA for the CDR3 is TGCGCCAGCAGCGAATACAGGAACTATGGCTACACCTTC. Translating it yields CASSEYRNYGYTF.

This clone was detected only once. The chain carries TRBV11-2 and TRBJ2-2, with 7 nucleotides matching TRBD2. The V segment lost 1 base and the J segment 0 bases; nucleotides outside the gene matches: 2. The CDR3 is 16 residues long. Germline CDR1 SGHAT, CDR2 FQNNGV. In nucleotides, the CDR3 is TGTGCCAGCAGCTTAGGGGCGGGAGCGAACACCGGGGAGCTGTTTTTT. The encoded protein is CASSLGAGANTGELFF.